What follows are 21 T cell receptor beta chains derived from one specimen sequenced in a study of blood T cell repertoires in COVID-19. Method: immunoSEQ multiplex PCR; TCRdb's copy keeps in-frame clones and lacks some. The data show 150,000 to 200,000 clones, 85% to 95% seen once. Sequenced sample: peripheral blood. The receptors were sampled from a woman in her sixties with COVID-19, enrolled during active disease.

The chain has TRBV9 and TRBJ2-3; D gene ambiguous. The CDR3 length is 12 residues. In germline, CDR1 is SGDLS, CDR2 YYNGEE. Trimming shortened V by 3 bases and J by 2 bases, and 4 bases separated the two germline ends. The CDR3 DNA follows: TGTGCCAGCAGCGCAAACACAGATACGCAGTATTTT. It specifies CASSANTDTQYF.

CDR3 loop: CASSIAGRGHDEAFF. DNA of the CDR3: TGTGCCAGTAGTATAGCTGGCAGGGGGCATGATGAAGCTTTCTTT. The chain employs TRBV19 and TRBJ1-1; 8 bases map to TRBD1. CDR1 and CDR2 (germline): LNHDA, SQIVND (reference sequence). V shed 1 base and J 7 bases; nucleotides not matched to a gene: 8. The CDR3 is made up of 15 amino acids.

The chain is built from TRBV6-5 and TRBJ1-1, with a possible D match to TRBD1 (6 bases). Deletions cut 6 bases from V and 4 bases from J, with 9 bases between. Germline CDR1 reads MNHEY; CDR2 reads SVGAGI. The CDR3 is 12 residues long. The CDR3 DNA reads as TGTGCCAGCAGACAGGGTGCCACTGAAGCTTTCTTT. Residues: CASRQGATEAFF.

The chain has TRBV6-5 and TRBJ1-4; TRBD1 matches at 8 bases. J was trimmed by 8 bases and V by 5 bases; bases with no gene match: 10. This CDR3 spans 15 amino acids. Germline-derived CDR1 and CDR2 are MNHEY and SVGAGI. The CDR3 protein is CASSPWDRPGEKLFF. The DNA for the CDR3 is TGTGCCAGCAGTCCATGGGACAGGCCGGGGGAAAAACTGTTTTTT.

This rearrangement joins TRBV7-2 to TRBJ1-5; tentatively, D is TRBD1 (5 bases). This CDR3 region has 16 residues. Trimming cost V 5 bases and J 0 bases, with 14 bases left between them. Germline values: CDR1 SGHTA, CDR2 FQGNSA. The CDR3 sequence is CASSLTGLLSNQPQHF. The CDR3 nucleotides are TGTGCCAGCAGCCTTACGGGACTCCTTAGCAATCAGCCCCAGCATTTT.

The chain has TRBV24-1 and TRBJ2-5, with 8 bases matching TRBD1. Looked up from germline, CDR1 is KGHDR and CDR2 is SFDVKD. J was trimmed by 5 bases and V by 4 bases; bases with no gene match: 8. There are 15 residues in the CDR3. CDR3 region: CATSEVTGGTETQYF. CDR3 bases: TGTGCCACCAGTGAAGTTACAGGGGGAACGGAGACCCAGTACTTC.

The chain uses TRBV7-9 and TRBJ1-1, with TRBD1 as a possible D gene (5 bases). The CDR3 loop spans 14 amino acids. Trimming cost V 1 base and J 2 bases, with 8 bases left between them. Per the germline V gene, CDR1 is SEHNR and CDR2 is FQNEAQ (reference sequence). The CDR3 DNA reads TGTGCCAGCAGCTTAGAAGGGACTAACACTGAAGCTTTCTTT. This codes for CASSLEGTNTEAFF.

There are a few counts of this clone. The V and J genes are TRBV3-1 (or the pseudogene TRBV3-2) and TRBJ1-6; tentatively, D is TRBD1 (5 bases). V was pared by 7 bases and J by 7 bases, with 11 bases between. CDR1 is LGHDT and CDR2 is YNNKEL in the germline V gene (reference sequence). The CDR3 extends over 13 amino acids. The CDR3 bases are TGTGCCAGCAAGGGCCAGGGAAATTCACCCCTCCACTTT. Amino acid sequence: CASKGQGNSPLHF.

The chain joins TRBV6-5 to TRBJ2-1, with 14 bases lining up with TRBD2. The CDR3 spans 15 residues. Germline V lookup: CDR1 MNHEY, CDR2 SVGAGI. V was pared by 7 bases and J by 10 bases, with 9 bases of the junction left unmatched. The CDR3 bases are TGTGCCAGCAATGCCGGGACTAGCGGGGGTAAGGAGCAGTTCTTC. Translating gives CASNAGTSGGKEQFF.

The chain uses TRBV7-2 and TRBJ1-1, with D maybe TRBD1 (5 bases). Germline assignment: CDR1 SGHTA and CDR2 FQGNSA. Trimming stripped 1 base from V and 4 bases from J, with 13 bases between. This CDR3 is 15 amino acids long. The CDR3 coding sequence is TGTGCCAGCAGCTTAGTTTACGGGGGGAGCACTGAAGCTTTCTTT. It yields the protein CASSLVYGGSTEAFF.

The chain is built from TRBV6-2 or TRBV6-3 and TRBJ2-5; 9 bases agree with TRBD2. Losses at the gene ends were 0 bases for V and 3 bases for J; bases not matched to a gene: 8. The CDR3 is 17 residues long. The V gene's germline CDR1 is MNHEY and CDR2 SVGEGT. In DNA, the CDR3 is TGTGCCAGCAGTTACTCGATGGCTAGCGGGGATAAAGAGACCCAGTACTTC. Protein product: CASSYSMASGDKETQYF.

This clone was observed a single time. The rearrangement joins TRBV7-9 to TRBJ2-5; 10 bases line up with TRBD1. This CDR3 spans 15 amino acids. V was clipped by 5 bases and J by 2 bases; unmatched bases: 5. Germline assignment: CDR1 SEHNR and CDR2 FQNEAQ (reference sequence). The CDR3 coding sequence is TGTGCCAGCAGCCCCGGACAGGGGGGACAAGAGACCCAGTACTTC. Its translation is CASSPGQGGQETQYF.

The CDR3 region has the DNA TGTGCCAGCAGCCTTACAGGACCCAATCAGCCCCAGCATTTT. This codes for CASSLTGPNQPQHF. The V and J genes are TRBV4-2 and TRBJ1-5; tentatively, D is TRBD1 (5 bases). The germline V and J ends were trimmed by 4 bases and 3 bases, with 10 bases remaining between them. Germline V gene data show CDR1 as LGHNA and CDR2 as YNFKEQ. This CDR3 comprises 14 residues.

The chain is built from TRBV7-2 and TRBJ2-5, with TRBD2 identical over 10 bases. This CDR3 comprises 18 residues. Trimming at V came to 3 bases and at J to 5 bases, leaving 15 bases not matched to a gene. Germline CDR1 reads SGHTA; CDR2 reads FQGNSA. CDR3 sequence: CASSFTTSGSSKGETQYF. CDR3 DNA sequence: TGTGCCAGCAGCTTCACGACTAGCGGGTCATCCAAAGGGGAGACCCAGTACTTC.

The genes are TRBV9 and TRBJ2-3; possible D gene TRBD1, 5 bases. V lost 1 base to trimming and J lost 2 bases, with 17 bases between them. Per germline, CDR1 SGDLS and CDR2 YYNGEE. The CDR3 loop spans 17 amino acids. The CDR3 coding sequence is TGTGCCAGCAGCGTATACTCCCAGGGTCTTTCCACAGATACGCAGTATTTT. As protein: CASSVYSQGLSTDTQYF.

This chain links TRBV11-2 with TRBJ2-7, with D perhaps matching TRBD1 (5 bases). This CDR3 region has 13 residues. V lost 6 bases and J 4 bases, leaving 13 bases between the germline ends. CDR1 SGHAT and CDR2 FQNNGV come from the germline V gene. The CDR3 loop is CASRRVGAYEQYF. The CDR3 coding sequence is TGTGCCAGCAGACGGGTAGGGGCGTACGAGCAGTACTTC.

Only one count was recorded for this clone. The V call is TRBV5-1, the J call TRBJ1-4; possibly TRBD1 for D (6 bases). Germline V lookup: CDR1 SGHRS, CDR2 YFSETQ. This CDR3 is 15 amino acids long. The V and J ends lost 0 bases and 5 bases respectively, with 11 bases between them. The DNA for the CDR3 is TGCGCCAGCAGCTTGGAGGACAGTCCAAATGAAAAACTGTTTTTT. Its translation is CASSLEDSPNEKLFF.

The J gene is TRBJ2-3, the V gene TRBV6-6; D not certain. The CDR3 loop spans 15 amino acids. The germline gives CDR1 MNHNY, CDR2 SVGAGI (reference sequence). Trimming took off 8 bases at V and 0 bases at J, with 15 bases between the two ends. Here the CDR3 reads CASSKRPSSTDTQYF. CDR3 bases: TGTGCCAGCTCAAAGCGCCCATCTAGCACAGATACGCAGTATTTT.

V usage is TRBV6-1 and J usage is TRBJ2-2; D gene unclear. V lost 0 bases and J lost 5, with 10 bases in between. This CDR3 spans 15 amino acids. CDR1 is MNHNS and CDR2 is SASEGT in the germline V gene. For the CDR3, the DNA is TGTGCCAGCAGTGAAGCCCTGAGGAGTACCGGGGAGCTGTTTTTT. Translated, it gives CASSEALRSTGELFF.

J is TRBJ2-1 and V is TRBV12-3 or TRBV12-4, with D perhaps TRBD2 (6 bases). The CDR3 runs 12 residues. The V end lost 6 bases, the J end lost 13 bases, and 16 bases lay between the germline ends. This CDR3 is CASRLGTRPQFF. CDR3 coding DNA: TGTGCCAGCAGACTCGGGACTCGCCCACAGTTCTTC.

This chain links TRBV13 with TRBJ2-3; 15 bases match TRBD2. The germline CDR1 and CDR2 sequences are PRHDT and FYEKMQ (reference sequence). The trim removed 4 bases at V and 8 bases at J, leaving 4 bases unmatched. CDR3 length equals 15 residues. DNA for the CDR3: TGTGCCAGCAGCTCTGGACTAGCGGGGGGGCTTACGCAGTATTTT. It yields the protein CASSSGLAGGLTQYF.